Listed below are T cell receptor beta chains from one sample, sequenced in a study of T cell responses to AZD1222 COVID-19 vaccine. Here immunoSEQ multiplex PCR was the method, and the copy in TCRdb shows in-frame clones only, minus some. The top ten clones hold around 1% of a sample with approximately 170,000 clones, around 85% of them seen once. The material was peripheral blood, obtained 28 days after the second AZD1222 dose. The receptors come from an adult who received the AZD1222 COVID-19 vaccine. Both conserved end residues are part of each CDR3. Each record gives: CDR3 protein, CDR3 DNA, clone size, V gene, D gene, J gene. D genes are given only for firm matches. Where a row states a size, it is once, few, many or the class of an expanded clone; other rows omit it.

CASSITFFGYTF	TGTGCCAGTAGTATAACATTCTTTGGCTACACCTTC	-	TRBV19	-	TRBJ1-2
CASSSDRGRRDRYGYTF	TGTGCCAGCAGCTCCGACAGGGGCCGCAGGGACCGCTATGGCTACACCTTC	-	TRBV7-2	TRBD1	TRBJ1-2
CASSPGEGHEQYF	TGTGCCAGCAGCCCGGGGGAGGGCCACGAGCAGTACTTC	-	TRBV7-6	TRBD2	TRBJ2-7
CASQFRGNQPQHF	TGTGCCAGCCAGTTCAGGGGCAATCAGCCCCAGCATTTT	-	TRBV6-5	-	TRBJ1-5
CASRLDLGNTIYF	TGTGCCAGCAGGTTGGATTTGGGAAACACCATATATTTT	-	TRBV7-9	-	TRBJ1-3
CASSAGTGELFF	TGTGCCAGCAGCGCCGGGACCGGGGAGCTGTTTTTT	-	TRBV5-6	-	TRBJ2-2
CASSLEATGRVGAGGYTF	TGTGCCAGCAGCTTAGAGGCTACAGGGAGAGTTGGGGCTGGGGGCTACACCTTC	-	TRBV7-8	-	TRBJ1-2
CASSPMTGGYGYTF	TGTGCCAGCAGCCCAATGACAGGGGGCTATGGCTACACCTTC	-	TRBV5-5	TRBD1	TRBJ1-2
CASRRQGGQPQHF	TGTGCCAGCCGACGGCAGGGCGGGCAGCCCCAGCATTTT	-	TRBV27	-	TRBJ1-5
CATSRDIGFYSTDTQYF	TGTGCCACCAGCAGAGATATCGGGTTTTACTCCACAGATACGCAGTATTTT	-	TRBV15	-	TRBJ2-3
CASSRTGVGEKLFF	TGTGCCAGCAGCCGCACAGGGGTTGGTGAAAAACTGTTTTTT	-	TRBV7-6	TRBD1	TRBJ1-4
CASSLASRDEQYF	TGCGCCAGCAGCTTGGCCAGTAGGGACGAGCAGTACTTC	-	TRBV5-1	-	TRBJ2-7
CASSEGGPVSGNTIYF	TGTGCCAGCAGTGAAGGTGGGCCAGTCTCTGGAAACACCATATATTTT	few	TRBV2	-	TRBJ1-3
CASSLESGTGNGKTQYF	TGTGCCAGCAGCTTAGAATCCGGGACAGGGAACGGAAAGACCCAGTACTTC	-	TRBV7-6	TRBD1	TRBJ2-5
CASSYFRDRSYDTQYF	TGTGCCAGCAGTTATTTCCGGGACAGATCCTATGATACGCAGTATTTT	-	TRBV6-5	TRBD1	TRBJ2-3
CASSSGGVHNQPQHF	TGTGCCAGCAGCTCAGGTGGGGTTCACAATCAGCCCCAGCATTTT	-	TRBV5-5	-	TRBJ1-5
CASSQVPTSTGGYTF	TGTGCCAGCAGCCAAGTGCCCACCTCAACCGGTGGCTACACCTTC	-	TRBV3-1/TRBV3-2	-	TRBJ1-2
CATSRDIKGNSPLHF	TGTGCCACCAGCAGAGATATAAAGGGTAATTCACCCCTCCACTTT	-	TRBV15	-	TRBJ1-6
CASSLLGIQETQYF	TGCGCCAGCAGCTTGCTGGGTATTCAGGAGACCCAGTACTTC	-	TRBV5-1	-	TRBJ2-5
CASSLVPGTKSYEQYF	TGCGCCAGCAGCTTGGTCCCCGGGACTAAATCCTACGAGCAGTACTTC	-	TRBV5-1	TRBD2	TRBJ2-7
CASSFGQGYYGYTF	TGTGCCAGCAGCTTCGGACAGGGTTACTATGGCTACACCTTC	-	TRBV7-9	TRBD1	TRBJ1-2
CASRAQSGNTIYF	TGTGCCAGCAGAGCCCAATCTGGAAACACCATATATTTT	-	TRBV7-9	-	TRBJ1-3
CAYSKIPGIILGYGYTF	TGTGCCTATTCTAAAATCCCCGGAATCATCCTAGGCTATGGCTACACCTTC	-	TRBV30	-	TRBJ1-2
CSDRQGANYGYTF	TGCAGCGACCGACAGGGGGCTAACTATGGCTACACCTTC	-	TRBV29-1	TRBD1	TRBJ1-2
CASSDRENSPLHF	TGTGCCAGCAGTGATAGGGAGAACTCACCCCTCCACTTT	-	TRBV6-1	-	TRBJ1-6
CASRNRGIQPQHF	TGTGCCAGCAGAAACAGGGGCATCCAGCCCCAGCATTTT	-	TRBV6-5	TRBD1	TRBJ1-5
CASSEAGVNTEAFF	TGTGCCAGCAGTGAAGCGGGGGTAAACACTGAAGCTTTCTTT	once	TRBV2	-	TRBJ1-1
CASSFPGGGGGETQYF	TGTGCCAGCAGTTTCCCCGGCGGCGGGGGTGGAGAGACCCAGTACTTC	once	TRBV6-5	TRBD2	TRBJ2-5
CASSWQGQGVNGYTF	TGTGCCAGCAGCTGGCAGGGACAGGGTGTAAATGGCTACACCTTC	-	TRBV25-1	TRBD1	TRBJ1-2
CATSRRAGDTEAFF	TGTGCCACCAGCAGAAGGGCAGGCGACACTGAAGCTTTCTTT	-	TRBV15	-	TRBJ1-1
CASSQMGAGEAFF	TGTGCCAGCAGCCAAATGGGGGCCGGGGAAGCTTTCTTT	-	TRBV3-1/TRBV3-2	-	TRBJ1-1
CASSAGQGGGYGYTF	TGCGCCAGCAGCGCTGGACAGGGAGGAGGCTATGGCTACACCTTC	-	TRBV5-1	TRBD1	TRBJ1-2
CASSPTSMARGVNQPQHF	TGTGCCAGCTCACCCACGTCAATGGCCAGGGGTGTAAATCAGCCCCAGCATTTT	-	TRBV18	-	TRBJ1-5
CASRKSITRVEPQHF	TGTGCCAGTAGGAAATCAATTACCAGGGTCGAGCCCCAGCATTTT	-	TRBV19	-	TRBJ1-5
CASSAEQGRGYGYTF	TGTGCCAGCAGCGCGGAACAGGGGCGAGGCTATGGCTACACCTTC	-	TRBV7-2	TRBD1	TRBJ1-2
CASTKAEGEGSPLHF	TGTGCCAGCACCAAAGCGGAGGGAGAAGGGTCACCCCTCCACTTT	-	TRBV2	-	TRBJ1-6
CASTQGAANEKLFF	TGTGCCAGTACACAGGGGGCGGCTAATGAAAAACTGTTTTTT	-	TRBV19	TRBD1	TRBJ1-4
CASSHLVGGFNSPLHF	TGTGCCAGCAGTCACCTCGTTGGGGGATTTAATTCACCCCTCCACTTT	-	TRBV27	-	TRBJ1-6
CASSFPSASGGAGDTQYF	TGTGCCAGCAGCTTCCCCTCGGCTAGCGGGGGGGCAGGAGATACGCAGTATTTT	-	TRBV5-6	TRBD2	TRBJ2-3
CASSSGSYSRDSPLHF	TGCGCCAGCAGTTCCGGGTCTTATTCTCGGGATTCACCCCTCCACTTT	medium-sized	TRBV5-1	-	TRBJ1-6
CASSEGVLDYEQYF	TGTGCCAGCAGTGAAGGTGTACTAGATTACGAGCAGTACTTC	-	TRBV6-1	-	TRBJ2-7
CASSLEGQPGETQYF	TGTGCCAGCAGCTTAGAGGGACAGCCCGGAGAGACCCAGTACTTC	-	TRBV11-3	TRBD1	TRBJ2-5
CASSSFSYEQYF	TGTGCCAGCAGCTCCTTCTCCTACGAGCAGTACTTC	-	TRBV13	-	TRBJ2-7
CASSEHSLGTEAFF	TGTGCCAGCAGTGAACACTCCTTAGGCACTGAAGCTTTCTTT	-	TRBV6-1	-	TRBJ1-1
CASSEARTAGNTIYF	TGTGCCAGCAGTGAAGCGCGTACAGCTGGAAACACCATATATTTT	-	TRBV2	-	TRBJ1-3
CASSPLHTGTSYNSPLHF	TGCGCCAGCAGCCCACTACATACCGGGACGTCCTATAATTCACCCCTCCACTTT	-	TRBV4-1	-	TRBJ1-6
CASSEVGQVIRQETQYF	TGCGCCAGCAGTGAGGTGGGTCAGGTTATACGGCAAGAGACCCAGTACTTC	once	TRBV10-2	-	TRBJ2-5
CASSSGLAGSYYEQYF	TGTGCCAGCAGCTCGGGACTAGCGGGGAGCTATTACGAGCAGTACTTC	-	TRBV5-4	TRBD2	TRBJ2-7
CASSASGDGVYGYTF	TGTGCCAGCAGTGCTTCAGGGGACGGGGTCTATGGCTACACCTTC	few	TRBV2	-	TRBJ1-2
CATSDRSGDTGELFF	TGTGCCACCAGTGACCGTAGCGGGGACACCGGGGAGCTGTTTTTT	-	TRBV24-1	TRBD2	TRBJ2-2
CASSPKSRGDNEQFF	TGTGCCAGCAGCCCCAAGTCGCGGGGCGACAATGAGCAGTTCTTC	-	TRBV5-4	-	TRBJ2-1
CASSPRLDGANTGELFF	TGTGCCAGCAGCCCCAGGCTAGACGGTGCTAACACCGGGGAGCTGTTTTTT	-	TRBV7-9	-	TRBJ2-2
CASSLEADGYTF	TGCGCCAGCAGCTTGGAGGCAGACGGCTACACCTTC	-	TRBV5-1	-	TRBJ1-2